The 29 T cell receptor beta chains presented below share a single source sample, sequenced in a study of shared clonotypes between healthy human individuals. Sequencing was performed with immunoSEQ multiplex PCR; in TCRdb, only in-frame clones are kept and a portion is missing. This table holds 2 million to 2.5 million clones, 93% found once. Sequenced material: naive CD4+ T cells from PBMCs. Subset specified: CD45RA+ positively selected. Receptors were obtained from a man aged 18-30 years in good health. Some clones in this sample may be carry-over from other donors' samples.

The chain is built from TRBV6-1 and TRBJ1-5; D may be TRBD1 (5 bases). The CDR3 has 13 amino acids. The ends were cut back, 8 bases at V and 5 bases at J, with 13 bases in the middle. Germline V gene data show CDR1 as MNHNS and CDR2 as SASEGT. CDR3 in amino acids: CASVGRRDQPQHF. As DNA, the CDR3 is TGTGCCAGCGTGGGACGGCGGGATCAGCCCCAGCATTTT.

The rearrangement joins TRBV19 to TRBJ2-5, with D perhaps matching TRBD2 (8 bases). The germline V gene encodes CDR1 LNHDA and CDR2 SQIVND (reference sequence). V was clipped by 8 bases and J by 5 bases, with 18 bases between them. The CDR3 is 14 residues long. The CDR3: CASREGANWETQYF. The CDR3 nucleotides are TGTGCCAGTCGGGAGGGGGCTAATTGGGAGACCCAGTACTTC.

CDR3 nucleotide sequence: TGTGCCAGCAGACGGGGACGGAGCTCTGGGGCCAACGTCCTGACTTTC. This codes for CASRRGRSSGANVLTF. The chain employs TRBV7-3 and TRBJ2-6, with D perhaps assigned TRBD1 or TRBD2 (5 bases each). This CDR3 has 16 amino acids. Germline values: CDR1 SGHTA, CDR2 FQGTGA. V dropped 6 bases and J dropped 0 bases, with 12 bases sitting between them.

This chain links TRBV5-1 with TRBJ2-3, with D perhaps matching TRBD1 (5 bases). CDR3 length: 15 residues. Between the trimmed V and J ends, which lost 0 bases and 4 bases, there was a span of 12 bases. Germline CDR1 reads SGHRS; CDR2 reads YFSETQ. The CDR3 protein is CASSLVRGMSDTQYF. The CDR3 nucleotides read TGCGCCAGCAGCTTGGTTAGGGGAATGTCAGATACGCAGTATTTT.

This chain connects TRBV30 to TRBJ2-7; D is unresolved. The CDR3 is 13 residues long. V was clipped by 1 base and J by 2 bases, with 9 bases between them. Germline lookup yields CDR1 GTSNPN and CDR2 SVGIG (reference sequence). Written as DNA, the CDR3 is TGTGCCTGGAGTGCGTCGAACACCTACGAGCAGTACTTC. It codes for CAWSASNTYEQYF.

The V gene is TRBV10-3, the J gene TRBJ1-1; D is ambiguous. Germline values: CDR1 ENHRY, CDR2 SYGVKD. CDR3 length equals 14 residues. Trimming took 2 bases from V and 1 from J, leaving 8 bases between them. This chain's CDR3 is CAISEGIPNTEAFF. In nucleotides, the CDR3 is TGTGCCATCAGTGAGGGGATCCCGAACACTGAAGCTTTCTTT.

The genes are TRBV28 and TRBJ1-2; unclear D gene. Trimming took 3 bases from V and 4 from J, leaving 9 bases between them. Germline V gives CDR1 MDHEN, CDR2 SYDVKM. The CDR3 runs 13 residues. The CDR3 region is CASSFRTVYGYTF. For the CDR3, the DNA is TGTGCCAGCAGTTTCAGAACGGTCTATGGCTACACCTTC.

The CDR3 here is CASSISKDEQYF. The CDR3 DNA sequence: TGTGCCAGCTCGATTAGTAAGGACGAGCAGTACTTC. This chain connects TRBV2 to TRBJ2-7; no clear D. Germline CDR1 and CDR2: SNHLY and FYNNEI. V was shortened by 8 bases and J by 5 bases, with 13 bases between the two germline ends. The CDR3 is 12 residues long. Variable domain in full (rest from reference TRBV2 and TRBJ2-7): EPEVTQTPSHQVTQMGQEVILRCVPISNHLYFYWYRQILGQKVEFLVSFYNNEISEKSEIFDDQFSVERPDGSNFTLKIRSTKLEDSAMYFCASSISKDEQYFGPGTRLTVT.

V usage is TRBV15 and J usage is TRBJ2-2; no definite D call. The CDR3 totals 16 residues. The ends were cut back, 2 bases at V and 4 bases at J, with 14 bases in the middle. In germline, CDR1 is LNHNV, CDR2 YYDKDF (reference sequence). The CDR3 DNA sequence: TGTGCCACCAGCAGACCTCCCCGAGTTGGCACCGGGGAGCTGTTTTTT. As protein: CATSRPPRVGTGELFF.

V usage is TRBV7-3 and J usage is TRBJ2-1; either TRBD1 or TRBD2 may supply D (5 bases each). The CDR3 extends over 13 amino acids. Trimming cost V 0 bases and J 8 bases, with 8 bases left between them. From germline, CDR1 is SGHTA and CDR2 FQGTGA. The DNA of the CDR3 is TGTGCCAGCAGCTTAACTAGGGACGATGAGCAGTTCTTC. Translation gives CASSLTRDDEQFF.

On this clone itself: Other DNA sequences of this sample code for an identical CDR3. The V call is TRBV28, the J call TRBJ1-5, with unresolved D. The V end was cut by 3 bases, the J end by 0 bases, with 6 bases between. This CDR3 contains 14 residues. The V gene's germline CDR1 is MDHEN and CDR2 SYDVKM. CDR3 sequence: CASSLGNSNQPQHF. The CDR3 nucleotides read TGTGCCAGCAGTTTGGGGAATAGCAATCAGCCCCAGCATTTT.

The rearrangement uses TRBV19 and TRBJ1-2, with D tentatively TRBD1 (5 bases). V was pared by 5 bases and J by 4 bases, with 20 bases between. The CDR3 length is 16 residues. In germline, CDR1 is LNHDA, CDR2 SQIVND (reference sequence). The CDR3 sequence is CASSPRDRAGVYGYTF. CDR3 bases: TGTGCCAGTAGTCCCCGGGACCGAGCCGGAGTCTATGGCTACACCTTC.

The CDR3 loop is CSAIAGEQYF. The DNA for the CDR3 is TGCAGTGCTATAGCGGGCGAGCAGTACTTC. This sequence joins TRBV20-1 and TRBJ2-7, with 7 bases that match TRBD2. Trimming cost V 4 bases and J 6 bases; bases outside gene matches: 0. Looked up from germline, CDR1 is DFQATT and CDR2 is SNEGSKA (reference sequence). This CDR3 has 10 amino acids.

The rearrangement uses TRBV9 and TRBJ2-3, with D possibly being TRBD2 (6 bases). Germline V gene sequence: CDR1 SGDLS, CDR2 YYNGEE. The CDR3 has 18 residues. The V end lost 6 bases, the J end lost 0 bases, and 23 bases lay between the germline ends. CDR3 loop: CASTAGWGVYPSTDTQYF. For the CDR3, the DNA is TGTGCCAGCACTGCGGGTTGGGGGGTATACCCTAGCACAGATACGCAGTATTTT.

The V gene is TRBV6-5, the J gene TRBJ2-1; 7 bases map to TRBD2. The germline CDR1 and CDR2 sequences are MNHEY and SVGAGI. V trimming: 6 bases; J trimming: 5 bases; junction bases outside the gene matches: 10. This CDR3 has 15 amino acids. The CDR3 DNA sequence: TGTGCCAGCAGCCCCGGGGCTAGCGGCGACAATGAGCAGTTCTTC. Its protein product is CASSPGASGDNEQFF.

This rearrangement joins TRBV6-1 to TRBJ1-4; TRBD1 might be the D (5 bases). The CDR3 loop spans 12 amino acids. The V gene lost 6 bases and the J gene lost 6 bases, with 8 bases spanning the gap. In germline, CDR1 is MNHNS, CDR2 SASEGT. In nucleotides, the CDR3 is TGTGCCAGCAGGGGGACGGATGAAAAACTGTTTTTT. Amino acids: CASRGTDEKLFF.

This rearrangement joins TRBV5-1 to TRBJ1-1; D remains ambiguous. Per the germline V gene, CDR1 is SGHRS and CDR2 is YFSETQ. The CDR3 is made up of 12 amino acids. Trimming shortened V by 7 bases and J by 1 base, and 8 bases separated the two germline ends. For the CDR3, the DNA is TGCGCCAGCGGGGAACCGAACACTGAAGCTTTCTTT. It codes for CASGEPNTEAFF.

This chain links TRBV7-2 with TRBJ2-1; TRBD2 matches at 10 bases. The junction had 5 bases not matched to a gene; V was cut back by 4 bases and J by 5 bases. CDR1 is SGHTA and CDR2 is FQGNSA in the germline V gene. The CDR3 covers 15 residues. CDR3 coding DNA: TGTGCCAGCAGCTCCCGACTAGCGGGCGACAATGAGCAGTTCTTC. Translation: CASSSRLAGDNEQFF.

V gene TRBV6-6 combines with J gene TRBJ1-3, with TRBD1 matching over 9 bases. Trimming removed 5 bases from V and 8 bases from J; junction bases left unmatched: 7. Germline CDR1 reads MNHNY; CDR2 reads SVGAGI (reference sequence). This CDR3 has 14 amino acids. The CDR3 coding sequence is TGTGCCAGCAGTACAGGGGGCGAGGTGGACACCATATATTTT. This gives the protein CASSTGGEVDTIYF.

This clone turned up a few times. This sample includes further DNA sequences coding for the same CDR3. The chain recombines TRBV28 with TRBJ1-5; D might be TRBD1 (6 bases). Germline CDR1 MDHEN, CDR2 SYDVKM. The CDR3 has 12 amino acids. Trimming took 6 bases from V and 6 from J, leaving 9 bases between them. CDR3 sequence (DNA): TGTGCCAGCAGGTTACAGGGTCAGCCCCAGCATTTT. Its translation: CASRLQGQPQHF.

This clone was picked up one time. The chain has TRBV6-5 and TRBJ2-7; D is possibly TRBD1 or TRBD2 (5 bases each). From germline, CDR1 is MNHEY and CDR2 SVGAGI. V lost 11 bases to trimming and J lost 4 bases, with 21 bases between them. The CDR3 spans 14 residues. CDR3 DNA sequence: TGTGCCGGGACCGCCCGGACTGTCTTTTACGAGCAGTACTTC. It yields the protein CAGTARTVFYEQYF.

The CDR3: CASSEGGRVAGGYTF. The CDR3 DNA reads TGTGCCAGCAGTGAAGGGGGAAGGGTAGCCGGTGGCTACACCTTC. The chain employs TRBV6-1 and TRBJ1-2; D is unresolved. This CDR3 has 15 residues. In germline, CDR1 is MNHNS, CDR2 SASEGT. V was shortened by 1 base and J by 7 bases, with 16 bases between the two germline ends.

V gene TRBV28 combines with J gene TRBJ1-2, with 7 nucleotides matching TRBD1. The CDR3 sequence is 14 residues long. Losses at the gene ends were 3 bases for V and 8 bases for J; bases not matched to a gene: 9. The germline CDR1 and CDR2 sequences are MDHEN and SYDVKM. The CDR3 nucleotides are TGTGCCAGCAGTTTTGGAGGGGGCCGTTCGGGCTACACCTTC. It is translated as CASSFGGGRSGYTF.

This clone was recorded only once. V gene TRBV9 combines with J gene TRBJ2-5; D perhaps matches TRBD1 (6 bases). Germline CDR1 SGDLS, CDR2 YYNGEE. This CDR3 is built from 16 residues. Trimming pared 3 bases from V and 5 bases from J, leaving 20 bases between. The CDR3 DNA reads TGTGCCAGCAGCGCCAGGGGAGTAACAGGGTGGGAGACCCAGTACTTC. Its protein is CASSARGVTGWETQYF.

The chain has TRBV29-1 and TRBJ2-1, with TRBD2 matching 9 bases. Looked up from germline, CDR1 is SQVTM and CDR2 is ANQGSEA. CDR3 size: 12 residues. V was clipped by 4 bases and J by 8 bases; unmatched bases: 3. The CDR3 DNA is TGCAGCGTTGTCCTAGCGGGATATGAGCAGTTCTTC. This gives the protein CSVVLAGYEQFF.

The chain carries TRBV28 and TRBJ2-1; D remains ambiguous. CDR1 and CDR2 (germline): MDHEN, SYDVKM. V lost 6 bases, J lost 3 bases, and 3 bases lay in between. This CDR3 region has 11 residues. CDR3 DNA sequence: TGTGCCAGCAGCTACTACAATGAGCAGTTCTTC. Encoded protein: CASSYYNEQFF.

The rearrangement links TRBV7-2 to TRBJ2-3; TRBD2 matches at 10 bases. The CDR3 is 15 amino acids. CDR1 and CDR2 (germline): SGHTA, FQGNSA. The trim removed 5 bases at V and 1 base at J, leaving 3 bases unmatched. The CDR3 nucleotides read TGTGCCAGCAGCAACGGACTAGCGGGCACAGATACGCAGTATTTT. This encodes CASSNGLAGTDTQYF.

CDR3 loop: CASSNAREGYQPQHF. The CDR3, as DNA: TGTGCCAGTAGTAACGCCAGAGAAGGTTATCAGCCCCAGCATTTT. The chain joins TRBV19 to TRBJ1-5; D ambiguous. The CDR3 is made up of 15 amino acids. CDR1 is LNHDA and CDR2 is SQIVND in the germline V gene (reference sequence). V was pared by 4 bases and J by 5 bases, with 15 bases between.

This chain links TRBV4-2 with TRBJ1-1, with D uncertain. The CDR3 spans 16 residues. Germline V gene sequence: CDR1 LGHNA, CDR2 YNFKEQ. V shed 0 bases and J shed 0 bases, with 11 bases lying between them. CDR3 region: CASSQDAMGVNTEAFF. The CDR3 nucleotides are TGTGCCAGCAGCCAAGATGCAATGGGTGTGAACACTGAAGCTTTCTTT.